What follows are 5 T cell receptor beta chains derived from one specimen sequenced in a study of T cells after yellow fever vaccination. Using its own MiXCR run on the 5' RACE reads, TCRdb lists one record per CDR3 protein. The profile covers 360,000 or so distinct CDR3 sequences, with around a tenth appearing a single time and more than 15% taken by the ten largest. The specimen comprised PBMCs, sampled on the day of the first yellow fever vaccination. These receptors originate from a man between 18 and 35 years old who received the YFV17D yellow fever vaccine.

The chain recombines TRBV5-1 with TRBJ1-5; 7 nucleotides line up with TRBD1. The CDR3 sequence is 14 residues long. The V gene's germline CDR1 is SGHRS and CDR2 YFSETQ. J lost 8 bases, V lost 6 bases, and 11 bases had no gene match. This CDR3 reads CASTLQGQGEPQHF. As DNA, the CDR3 is TGCGCCAGCACCCTACAGGGGCAAGGGGAGCCCCAGCATTTT. The entire variable domain, with the rest obtained from reference TRBV5-1 and TRBJ1-5, is as follows: KAGVTQTPRYLIKTRGQQVTLSCSPISGHRSVSWYQQTPGQGLQFLFEYFSETQRNKGNFPGRFSGRQFSNSRSEMNVSTLELGDSALYLCASTLQGQGEPQHFGDGTRLSIL.

The chain links TRBV5-1 to TRBJ2-6, with D hard to call. From germline, CDR1 is SGHRS and CDR2 YFSETQ. The CDR3 spans 17 residues. Trimming took 7 bases from V and 4 from J, leaving 21 bases between them. For the CDR3, the DNA is TGCGCCAGCGGACGGAGTATCATAGCTCTGGGGGCCAACGTCCTGACTTTC. Translating it yields CASGRSIIALGANVLTF.

Points on this clonotype: One end of the junction is discordant with germline, which a read error may explain. For the CDR3, the DNA is TGTGCCAGCTCTCCAAGCCGACAGAGCTCCTACAATGAGCTGTTCTTC. Its translation is CASSPSRQSSYNELFF. This chain joins TRBV18 and TRBJ2-1, with a tentative D call TRBD1 (5 bases). CDR1 KGHSH and CDR2 LQKENI come from the germline V gene. CDR3 length: 16 residues.

The chain combines TRBV7-3 with TRBJ2-2; weak D call: TRBD1 (6 bases). From germline, CDR1 is SGHTA and CDR2 FQGTGA. V lost 5 bases and J 8 bases, leaving 12 bases between the germline ends. The CDR3 is made up of 13 amino acids. CDR3 loop: CASSVQGWGELFF. The CDR3 region has the DNA TGTGCCAGCAGCGTACAGGGTTGGGGGGAGCTGTTTTTT.

The rearrangement joins TRBV12-3 or TRBV12-4 to TRBJ2-3, with 7 bases aligning to TRBD1. CDR3 length: 15 amino acids. Trimming at V came to 4 bases and at J to 2 bases, leaving 6 bases not matched to a gene. CDR3: CASSSWDSHTDTQYF. The CDR3 nucleotides are TGTGCCAGCAGTTCTTGGGACAGTCACACAGATACGCAGTATTTT.